This TCR beta chain comes out of a study of OX40 agonist ivuxolimab in advanced cancers. A note on the overall study: Ivuxolimab, which targeted the costimulatory receptor OX40 (CD134), was an agonistic, fully human IgG2 monoclonal antibody. Intravenous ivuxolimab was administered to patients every 2 weeks at six dose levels: 0.01, 0.1, 0.3, 1.5, 3 and 10 mg/kg. Among the roughly 52 dose-escalation patients, around 20 had hepatocellular carcinoma, roughly 15 melanoma, 9 renal cell carcinoma and 9 head and neck cancer. The dose-escalation cohort was about 83% male with a mean age of about 54 years, ranging from about 20 to 80. Prior anti-PD-1, anti-PD-L1 or anti-CTLA-4 therapy was permitted, and roughly two fifths of dose-escalation patients had received checkpoint inhibitors. Partial responses occurred in three dose-escalation patients, of whom one had hepatocellular carcinoma and two had cutaneous melanoma. Peripheral TCRbeta sequencing was intended to test whether TCR sequence diversity was altered and clonal T-cell expansion was caused by ivuxolimab. The paper covers the monotherapy dose-escalation part of the phase I ivuxolimab trial, which included N ≈ 50 patients.

For sequencing of the TCRbeta CDR3 region, genomic DNA was extracted from the sorted cells. The immunoSEQ Assay was used for sequencing of TCRbeta CDR3 regions. Entries here come from immuneACCESS through TCRdb and include only in-frame sequences with V and J called. Some clones fail to appear in such tables; in the studies checked, an unresolved V gene covers under half of the shortfall, and the cause of the remainder is unknown. This sample has roughly 60,000 clones in its table, and roughly 84% of those were observed once. The ten largest clones capture about 4.8% of the sample. The junction carries 16 bases between V and J, which are trimmed by 1 base and 4 bases respectively. According to the germline V gene, CDR1 reads SNHLY and CDR2 reads FYNNEI. From the cysteine up to the phenylalanine, the CDR3 has a length of 16 residues. The CDR3 DNA has 48 bases and is translated from base 1. The trial excluded patients who had a history of autoimmune disease or who were on systemic immunosuppression. Peripheral blood for TCR sequencing was drawn from every dose cohort at baseline, at cycle 4 day 1 and at cycle 7 day 1. The samples were taken from a phase I, first-in-human, multicenter, open-label dose-escalation trial of ivuxolimab. Adults with locally advanced or metastatic head and neck squamous cell, hepatocellular, melanoma or renal cell carcinoma were enrolled in the trial. CD4+ and CD8+ T cells were sorted separately from peripheral blood before TCR sequencing.

This clone was recorded only once. The clone's antigen remains unknown. Within one base of it there is no much larger clone, and no base qualities were kept. General findings and caveats noted by the study authors: On average, CD8+ T cells showed more expanded clones than CD4+ T cells after ivuxolimab. The antigen specificity of the peripheral T cells that underwent clonal expansion was not determined. Low levels of normalized T-cell clonal expansion were also shown by some nonresponding patients. Clonal expansion of both CD4+ and CD8+ blood T cells was observed from baseline to week 6 at doses 0.1 to 3.0 mg/kg. In the 0.1-3.0 mg/kg groups, partial responders had among the lowest normalized peripheral clonal expansion, particularly in CD8+ T cells.

This receptor was taken from an adult with an advanced solid tumor such as melanoma, head and neck, liver or kidney cancer. Sequenced material: CD4+ or CD8+ T cells sorted from blood, taken in a trial of the OX40 agonist ivuxolimab. The chain is made from TRBV2 and TRBJ1-2; no D gene is confidently identified. The DNA is TGTGCCAGCAGTGAAGATGGGTCACCAGGAGGCTATGGCTACACCTTC. Its protein product is CASSEDGSPGGYGYTF.